Sequencing of this TCR beta chain was carried out in a study of radiation and T cells in renal cell carcinoma. Whole-study results and caveats: Top tumor clonotypes rose in blood 2 weeks post-radiation, then contracted.

As to time point: blood 4 weeks post-SBRT, at nephrectomy. Specified treatment: 15 Gy SBRT to primary tumor, nephrectomy 4 weeks later. Nephrectomy followed 15 Gy stereotactic body radiation by 4 weeks. The tumor was a clear cell renal cell carcinoma. TCRdb's copy holds only in-frame clones and misses some; the assay was immunoSEQ multiplex PCR. Seen here are some 64,000 clones, 70% to 80% observed once, and the top ten hold about 6.3%. Notes on this clone: Its specificity is unknown.

Germline lookup yields CDR1 SGHTA and CDR2 FQGNSA. The CDR3 covers 17 residues. V lost 1 base to trimming and J lost 2 bases; unmatched junction nucleotides: 6. The chain combines TRBV7-2 with TRBJ2-1; 9 nucleotides align to TRBD2. The sample was blood, taken from a patient whose treatment included radiotherapy and nephrectomy. The TCR originated in a man in his sixties with renal cell carcinoma. The CDR3 sequence is CASSLVASGIPYNEQFF. The CDR3 region has the DNA TGTGCCAGCAGCTTAGTGGCTAGCGGGATCCCCTACAATGAGCAGTTCTTC.